Presented here are 27 T cell receptor beta chains from one specimen sequenced in a study of identical twins. Using its own MiXCR run on the 5' RACE reads, TCRdb lists one record per CDR3 protein. The repertoire holds about 720,000 distinct CDR3 sequences, about 20% seen once, with approximately 14% in the top ten. The same data also contributed to another study, on T cells expressing NK-cell markers.

Sequenced input: PBMCs. These receptors originate from a woman between 18 and 29 years old in good health.

This clonotype was counted between two and nine times. The rearrangement joins TRBV3-1 to TRBJ2-1; D remains ambiguous. The CDR3 extends over 13 amino acids. Deletions cut 1 base from V and 4 bases from J, with 5 bases between. Germline V lookup: CDR1 LGHDT, CDR2 YNNKEL (reference sequence). CDR3 residues: CASSQVRYNEQFF. The CDR3 region has the DNA TGTGCCAGCAGCCAAGTCAGATACAATGAGCAGTTCTTC.

V is TRBV20-1 and J is TRBJ2-3; 8 positions match TRBD2. CDR1 and CDR2 (germline): DFQATT, SNEGSKA (reference sequence). The V segment lost 5 bases and the J segment 2 bases; nucleotides outside the gene matches: 18. This CDR3 has 18 amino acids. CDR3 nucleotides: TGCAGTGCTGTAGCCGGTACCGTAGCGGGGAAATCCACAGATACGCAGTATTTT. It codes for CSAVAGTVAGKSTDTQYF.

This clonotype was counted ten times or more. This chain links TRBV3-1 with TRBJ2-5; possible D gene TRBD1, 6 bases. The CDR3 runs to 17 residues. Germline CDR1 LGHDT, CDR2 YNNKEL (reference sequence). V lost 0 bases and J 1 base, leaving 15 bases between the germline ends. The CDR3 here is CASSQETLQTGQETQYF. The CDR3 coding sequence is TGTGCCAGCAGCCAAGAGACCCTCCAGACAGGCCAAGAGACCCAGTACTTC.

The rearrangement links TRBV20-1 to TRBJ2-3; 8 bases map to TRBD2. This CDR3 has 14 residues. Germline CDR1 DFQATT, CDR2 SNEGSKA (reference sequence). Losses at the gene ends were 5 bases for V and 3 bases for J; bases not matched to a gene: 7. The CDR3 reads CSAVIAGWTDTQYF. In nucleotides, the CDR3 is TGCAGTGCTGTTATAGCGGGATGGACAGATACGCAGTATTTT.

This clonotype turned up a few times. The V call is TRBV7-3, the J call TRBJ2-3; D might be TRBD2 (6 bases). Deletions cut 7 bases from V and 0 bases from J, with 17 bases between. The CDR3 loop spans 16 amino acids. CDR1 is SGHTA, CDR2 FQGTGA, per germline. The CDR3 protein is CASTRSAGTSTDTQYF. Written as DNA, the CDR3 is TGTGCCAGCACCCGCTCGGCAGGGACTAGCACAGATACGCAGTATTTT.

V and J are TRBV7-8 and TRBJ2-1, with unresolved D. CDR1 SGHVS and CDR2 FQNEAQ come from the germline V gene. Trimming pared 4 bases from V and 2 bases from J, leaving 6 bases between. This CDR3 spans 13 amino acids. The CDR3 region has the DNA TGTGCCAGCAGCTCGAATACCTACAATGAGCAGTTCTTC. This translates into CASSSNTYNEQFF.

The rearrangement joins TRBV18 to TRBJ1-6; no clear D. The CDR3 has 13 residues. Germline CDR1 is KGHSH and CDR2 is LQKENI. Deletions cut 3 bases from V and 9 bases from J, with 9 bases between. The CDR3 region has the DNA TGTGCCAGCTCACCTTCGGAGCTTTCACCCCTCCACTTT. Protein: CASSPSELSPLHF.

This chain joins TRBV12-5 and TRBJ1-1; tentative D call: TRBD1 (6 bases). V shed 1 base and J shed 0 bases, with 9 bases lying between them. CDR3 length: 15 residues. The V gene's germline CDR1 is LGHNT and CDR2 FRNRAP. CDR3 nucleotides: TGTGCTAGTGGTTTGGGGGGACACTTGAACACTGAAGCTTTCTTT. It yields the protein CASGLGGHLNTEAFF.

The chain employs TRBV10-3 and TRBJ1-5; the match to TRBD1 covers 10 bases. There are 15 residues in the CDR3. The trim removed 6 bases at V and 6 bases at J, leaving 8 bases unmatched. Germline CDR1 and CDR2: ENHRY and SYGVKD. In DNA form, the CDR3 reads TGTGCCATCAGCCTAGGTTGGGACAGGGGTCAGCCCCAGCATTTT. Its protein is CAISLGWDRGQPQHF.

This clonotype was detected only a few times. CDR3 amino acids: CSAGGLPKNIQYF. CDR3 coding DNA: TGCAGTGCCGGCGGGTTACCCAAAAACATTCAGTACTTC. The chain joins TRBV20-1 to TRBJ2-4; D perhaps matches TRBD2 (5 bases). The V end lost 6 bases, the J end lost 2 bases, and 11 bases lay between the germline ends. The CDR3 length is 13 residues. CDR1 is DFQATT, CDR2 SNEGSKA, per germline (reference sequence).

This clonotype was recorded a few times. This chain joins TRBV20-1 and TRBJ2-7; 11 bases are shared with TRBD2. The CDR3 has 15 amino acids. Germline CDR1 reads DFQATT; CDR2 reads SNEGSKA (reference sequence). J was trimmed by 1 base and V by 6 bases; bases with no gene match: 8. The CDR3 here is CSAQTPSGRSYEQYF. The CDR3 coding sequence is TGCAGTGCCCAAACCCCTAGCGGGAGGTCCTACGAGCAGTACTTC.

This clonotype was found once. The V and J genes are TRBV12-3 or TRBV12-4 and TRBJ2-3; 7 positions match TRBD1. The CDR3 totals 15 residues. Unmatched junction bases numbered 7, after V lost 6 bases and J lost 1 base. CDR3 amino acids: CASSLRQGRTDTQYF. CDR3 in DNA: TGTGCCAGCAGCCTCAGACAGGGACGCACAGATACGCAGTATTTT.

The genes are TRBV12-3 or TRBV12-4 and TRBJ2-7; TRBD2 aligns across 8 bases. The CDR3 has 15 amino acids. V lost 5 bases and J lost 6; bases outside the gene matches: 12. The CDR3 here is CASSTGTSNLSEQYF. CDR3 in DNA: TGTGCCAGCAGTACCGGGACTAGTAATTTGAGCGAGCAGTACTTC.

This clonotype was seen at least ten times. The rearrangement uses TRBV10-3 and TRBJ2-5, with TRBD1 matching over 7 bases. The CDR3 has 13 residues. Germline CDR1 reads ENHRY; CDR2 reads SYGVKD. J gave up 1 base and V 8 bases, and 4 bases lay outside the gene matches. This CDR3 reads CAIGGQPQETQYF. The CDR3 bases are TGTGCCATCGGGGGACAGCCCCAAGAGACCCAGTACTTC.

This chain uses TRBV7-2 with TRBJ2-1; no clear D gene. The V and J ends lost 6 bases and 0 bases respectively, with 12 bases between them. The CDR3 is 15 residues long. The germline V gene encodes CDR1 SGHTA and CDR2 FQGNSA. Here the CDR3 reads CASRKGPSSYNEQFF. CDR3 in DNA: TGTGCCAGCAGAAAAGGTCCCAGCTCCTACAATGAGCAGTTCTTC.

V is TRBV7-9 and J is TRBJ2-1, with D hard to call. Germline V gene sequence: CDR1 SEHNR, CDR2 FQNEAQ (reference sequence). This CDR3 comprises 13 residues. The germline V and J ends were trimmed by 5 bases and 7 bases, with 12 bases remaining between them. In DNA, the CDR3 is TGTGCCAGCAGCAAAGGACCCCATAATGAGCAGTTCTTC. Translation gives CASSKGPHNEQFF.

V gene TRBV10-3 combines with J gene TRBJ2-3; 7 bases line up with TRBD2. The CDR3 sequence is 15 residues long. CDR1 and CDR2 (germline): ENHRY, SYGVKD. The V segment lost 5 bases and the J segment 6 bases; nucleotides outside the gene matches: 11. CDR3 sequence: CAISPPQGGSDTQYF. Written as DNA, the CDR3 is TGTGCCATCAGTCCCCCGCAGGGAGGGTCGGATACGCAGTATTTT.

The rearrangement joins TRBV12-3 or TRBV12-4 to TRBJ2-2; D might be TRBD1 or TRBD2, each matching 5 bases. The CDR3 runs 16 residues. V dropped 7 bases and J dropped 6 bases, with 21 bases sitting between them. The DNA for the CDR3 is TGTGCCAGCACCCTAGGGGAAGCATTGGAGGCCGGGGAGCTGTTTTTT. The encoded protein is CASTLGEALEAGELFF.

This clonotype was counted between two and nine times. The genes are TRBV12-3 or TRBV12-4 and TRBJ1-1, with D maybe TRBD1 (5 bases). V was pared by 6 bases and J by 2 bases, with 19 bases between. This CDR3 is 16 amino acids long. CDR3 coding DNA: TGTGCCAGCAGCAATGGGGCAGGCCTTCTAAACACTGAAGCTTTCTTT. This gives the protein CASSNGAGLLNTEAFF.

The rearrangement uses TRBV7-9 and TRBJ2-1; TRBD2 aligns across 9 bases. V shed 2 bases, J shed 8 bases, and the junction held 13 bases outside the gene matches. CDR3 size: 17 residues. Germline lookup yields CDR1 SEHNR and CDR2 FQNEAQ (reference sequence). The CDR3: CASSLNSRVAGADEQFF. DNA of the CDR3: TGTGCCAGCAGCTTAAACTCGCGGGTAGCGGGAGCCGATGAGCAGTTCTTC.

A few counts support this clonotype. The chain carries TRBV9 and TRBJ2-1; a possible D gene is TRBD2 (5 bases). This CDR3 comprises 15 residues. The V gene's germline CDR1 is SGDLS and CDR2 YYNGEE. The V and J ends lost 2 bases and 5 bases respectively, with 14 bases between them. The CDR3: CASSVGVMGDNEQFF. CDR3 coding DNA: TGTGCCAGCAGCGTGGGAGTAATGGGCGACAATGAGCAGTTCTTC.

A few counts support this clonotype. This chain joins TRBV12-3 or TRBV12-4 and TRBJ2-1; D may be TRBD1 or TRBD2 (6 bases each). Trimming left V 2 bases short and J 9 bases short, with 11 bases between. The CDR3 extends over 13 amino acids. Written as DNA, the CDR3 is TGTGCCAGCAGTTTAAGGGGGGCGGGTGAGCAGTTCTTC. Translating it yields CASSLRGAGEQFF.

CDR3 DNA: TGTGCCAGCACCAAAGTGGACAGGTTCAATGAGCAGTTCTTC. Its protein is CASTKVDRFNEQFF. The V and J genes are TRBV12-3 or TRBV12-4 and TRBJ2-1, with 7 bases identical to TRBD1. This CDR3 spans 14 amino acids. V shed 7 bases, J shed 6 bases, and the junction held 9 bases outside the gene matches.

The table lists this clonotype with many counts. The chain links TRBV12-3 or TRBV12-4 to TRBJ2-7; D not certain. The CDR3 has 13 amino acids. Trimming left V 6 bases short and J 0 bases short, with 9 bases between. CDR3 nucleotide sequence: TGTGCCAGCAGCTTAAGGAGCTCCTACGAGCAGTACTTC. It encodes CASSLRSSYEQYF.

This clonotype was observed once. The V and J genes are TRBV30 and TRBJ2-1; 10 positions match TRBD2. The germline V gene has CDR1 GTSNPN and CDR2 SVGIG (reference sequence). The length of the CDR3 is 19 residues. V was pared by 0 bases and J by 5 bases, with 16 bases of the junction left unmatched. The CDR3 nucleotides are TGTGCCTGGAGTGTAATCTACGTCGGGCTAGCGGGAGCAAACAATGAGCAGTTCTTC. Translated, it gives CAWSVIYVGLAGANNEQFF.

This clonotype was seen a handful of times. The chain employs TRBV29-1 and TRBJ2-1, with TRBD1 matching over 7 bases. Losses at the gene ends were 6 bases for V and 8 bases for J; bases not matched to a gene: 10. This CDR3 region has 13 residues. CDR1 is SQVTM and CDR2 is ANQGSEA in the germline V gene. The CDR3 nucleotides are TGCAGCGTGTTTCACAGGGGCCGGGATGAGCAGTTCTTC. It specifies CSVFHRGRDEQFF.

This clonotype was seen only a few times. This chain connects TRBV20-1 to TRBJ2-7; TRBD1 is a possible D gene (5 bases). The CDR3 extends over 14 amino acids. Trimming shortened V by 5 bases and J by 2 bases, and 16 bases separated the two germline ends. Germline V lookup: CDR1 DFQATT, CDR2 SNEGSKA (reference sequence). CDR3 sequence reads: CSAVKRTHPYEQYF. In DNA, the CDR3 is TGCAGTGCTGTGAAACGGACACATCCCTACGAGCAGTACTTC.